The 9 T cell receptor beta chains below come from one sample, sequenced in a study of blood T cell repertoires in COVID-19. Profiled with immunoSEQ multiplex PCR; TCRdb holds only in-frame clones, not every one. The sample holds 450,000 or so clones, 75% to 90% seen once. Sequencing input: peripheral blood. The receptors originated from a woman in her forties with COVID-19, enrolled during active disease.

This chain uses TRBV16 with TRBJ2-6; the D is unclear. V lost 4 bases and J 0 bases, leaving 10 bases between the germline ends. Germline V gene data show CDR1 as KGHSY and CDR2 as FQNENV. CDR3 length: 16 amino acids. CDR3 bases: TGTGCCAGCAGCCCTCCTAGAGCCTCTGGGGCCAACGTCCTGACTTTC. It translates to CASSPPRASGANVLTF.

The rearrangement links TRBV6-4 to TRBJ2-7; tentatively, D is TRBD2 (5 bases). V lost 8 bases and J 2 bases, leaving 16 bases between the germline ends. Looked up from germline, CDR1 is MRHNA and CDR2 is SNTAGT. The CDR3 runs 14 residues. CDR3 residues: CASFPWESPYEQYF. The CDR3 DNA follows: TGTGCCAGCTTTCCTTGGGAGTCCCCCTACGAGCAGTACTTC.

V is TRBV19 and J is TRBJ1-1; 7 bases fit TRBD1. The CDR3 runs to 15 residues. The V and J ends lost 5 bases and 4 bases, in that order; junction bases with no gene match: 10. CDR1 and CDR2 (germline): LNHDA, SQIVND (reference sequence). For the CDR3, the DNA is TGTGCCAGTAGTTCAACGACAGGGTACGGCACTGAAGCTTTCTTT. Its translation: CASSSTTGYGTEAFF.

This chain uses TRBV27 with TRBJ1-1, with TRBD1 matching over 10 bases. Per the germline V gene, CDR1 is MNHEY and CDR2 is SMNVEV (reference sequence). The trim removed 3 bases at V and 1 base at J, leaving 11 bases unmatched. This CDR3 is built from 18 residues. This CDR3 is CASSLGWTGGKGNTEAFF. In DNA form, the CDR3 reads TGTGCCAGCAGTTTGGGTTGGACAGGGGGAAAGGGGAACACTGAAGCTTTCTTT.

The chain joins TRBV2 to TRBJ2-2; D is ambiguous. The germline V and J ends were trimmed by 2 bases and 4 bases, with 11 bases remaining between them. Looked up from germline, CDR1 is SNHLY and CDR2 is FYNNEI. This CDR3 has 15 residues. The CDR3: CASSELVTPTGELFF. DNA of the CDR3: TGTGCCAGCAGTGAACTCGTGACTCCCACCGGGGAGCTGTTTTTT. Complete variable domain (other parts from reference TRBV2 and TRBJ2-2): EPEVTQTPSHQVTQMGQEVILRCVPISNHLYFYWYRQILGQKVEFLVSFYNNEISEKSEIFDDQFSVERPDGSNFTLKIRSTKLEDSAMYFCASSELVTPTGELFFGEGSRLTVL.

The V and J genes are TRBV6-2 or TRBV6-3 and TRBJ2-7; TRBD2 matches at 10 bases. The trim removed 0 bases at V and 6 bases at J, leaving 17 bases unmatched. In germline, CDR1 is MNHEY, CDR2 SVGEGT. The CDR3 length is 19 residues. The DNA for the CDR3 is TGTGCCAGCAGTTACTCGGATCAAGGGCTAGCGGGAGACGACCCCGAGCAGTACTTC. Protein product: CASSYSDQGLAGDDPEQYF.

This clone showed up just a few times. The chain joins TRBV7-2 to TRBJ1-5; D possibly corresponds to TRBD1 (6 bases). The germline CDR1 and CDR2 sequences are SGHTA and FQGNSA. This CDR3 region has 14 residues. Trimming shortened V by 10 bases and J by 6 bases, and 19 bases separated the two germline ends. The CDR3 DNA is TGTGCCACGAGTGAAGGGGGAGAGGGTCAGCCCCAGCATTTT. It yields the protein CATSEGGEGQPQHF.

This clone was seen only once. The chain combines TRBV5-1 with TRBJ2-2, with 8 nucleotides matching TRBD2. CDR1 SGHRS and CDR2 YFSETQ come from the germline V gene. V was pared by 0 bases and J by 0 bases, with 1 base of the junction left unmatched. There are 16 residues in the CDR3. The CDR3 here is CASSLDSGANTGELFF. The DNA of the CDR3 is TGCGCCAGCAGCTTGGATAGCGGGGCGAACACCGGGGAGCTGTTTTTT. Looking up the rest from reference TRBV5-1 and TRBJ2-2 gives the full variable domain: KAGVTQTPRYLIKTRGQQVTLSCSPISGHRSVSWYQQTPGQGLQFLFEYFSETQRNKGNFPGRFSGRQFSNSRSEMNVSTLELGDSALYLCASSLDSGANTGELFFGEGSRLTVL.

CDR3 sequence reads: CASSMGRANTEAFF. As DNA, the CDR3 is TGTGCCAGTAGTATGGGGAGGGCGAACACTGAAGCTTTCTTT. The rearrangement links TRBV19 to TRBJ1-1; D is ambiguous. The germline V and J ends were trimmed by 3 bases and 1 base, with 9 bases remaining between them. The CDR3 is 14 amino acids. Germline V gene data show CDR1 as LNHDA and CDR2 as SQIVND (reference sequence).